One and the same sample provided the 13 T cell receptor beta chains below, sequenced in a study of T cell changes during pregnancy in multiple sclerosis. Sequencing was performed with immunoSEQ multiplex PCR; in TCRdb, only in-frame clones are kept and a portion is missing. The table shows about 29,000 clones, with 85% to 95% occurring only once. Sequences were derived from CD8+ T cells from peripheral blood mononuclear cells, sampled before pregnancy. These receptors came from a female donor with multiple sclerosis, enrolled in a pregnancy study.

This chain's CDR3 is CASSGGTVLIPREQYF. In nucleotides, the CDR3 is TGCGCCAGCAGCGGGGGGACAGTGCTGATACCGCGGGAGCAGTACTTC. This chain connects TRBV5-1 to TRBJ2-7, with D maybe TRBD1 (7 bases). The CDR3 sequence is 16 residues long. Per the germline V gene, CDR1 is SGHRS and CDR2 is YFSETQ. V lost 4 bases and J 7 bases, leaving 24 bases between the germline ends.

This chain connects TRBV9 to TRBJ2-3; TRBD2 agrees at 10 bases. Germline CDR1 and CDR2: SGDLS and YYNGEE. This CDR3 contains 15 residues. Trimming cost V 0 bases and J 4 bases; bases outside gene matches: 2. The CDR3 reads CASSVVLAGADTQYF. CDR3 DNA: TGTGCCAGCAGCGTAGTTCTAGCGGGAGCAGATACGCAGTATTTT.

The chain employs TRBV5-8 and TRBJ2-7, with TRBD1 matching over 11 bases. Germline CDR1 SGHTS, CDR2 YDEGEE. The CDR3 has 15 residues. The junction had 2 bases not matched to a gene; V was cut back by 0 bases and J by 3 bases. The CDR3 protein is CASSLGDRGYYEQYF. The DNA for the CDR3 is TGTGCCAGCAGCTTGGGGGACAGGGGGTACTACGAGCAGTACTTC.

The chain uses TRBV29-1 and TRBJ1-4; weak D call: TRBD1 (5 bases). This CDR3 is 13 amino acids long. The ends were cut back, 7 bases at V and 7 bases at J, with 16 bases in the middle. Per germline, CDR1 SQVTM and CDR2 ANQGSEA. The CDR3 reads CSGGGNGGEKLFF. As DNA, the CDR3 is TGCAGCGGCGGGGGAAACGGTGGTGAAAAACTGTTTTTT.

The chain employs TRBV28 and TRBJ2-1; the D gene is possibly TRBD1 (6 bases). V was clipped by 3 bases and J by 2 bases, with 14 bases between them. Germline values: CDR1 MDHEN, CDR2 SYDVKM. This CDR3 has 16 amino acids. The CDR3 DNA follows: TGTGCCAGCAGTTTTTTTTCAGGGGTGACCTACAATGAGCAGTTCTTC. Translated: CASSFFSGVTYNEQFF. Full variable domain (remainder filled in from reference TRBV28 and TRBJ2-1): DVKVTQSSRYLVKRTGEKVFLECVQDMDHENMFWYRQDPGLGLRLIYFSYDVKMKEKGDIPEGYSVSREKKERFSLILESASTNQTSMYLCASSFFSGVTYNEQFFGPGTRLTVL.

The chain employs TRBV5-3 and TRBJ1-4, with 7 positions matching TRBD1. TRBV5-3 is annotated as an ORF whose role is uncertain. With 5 bases clipped from V and 6 bases from J, the junction kept 7 bases outside the gene matches. The CDR3 extends over 14 amino acids. The CDR3: CARRQGPGDEKLFF. DNA of the CDR3: TGTGCCAGAAGACAGGGGCCAGGGGATGAAAAACTGTTTTTT.

This clone occurred once. This rearrangement joins TRBV27 to TRBJ2-7, with D perhaps matching TRBD2 (6 bases). Germline values: CDR1 MNHEY, CDR2 SMNVEV (reference sequence). CDR3 length equals 12 residues. The V end was cut by 10 bases, the J end by 1 base, with 11 bases between. The CDR3 nucleotides are TGTGCCACCGCGGGGAGGTCCTACGAGCAGTACTTC. Translated: CATAGRSYEQYF.

The J gene is TRBJ1-1, the V gene TRBV29-1; D perhaps matches TRBD1 (5 bases). V was shortened by 7 bases and J by 7 bases, with 16 bases between the two germline ends. Germline V gene sequence: CDR1 SQVTM, CDR2 ANQGSEA. The CDR3 is 12 amino acids. DNA for the CDR3: TGCAGCGCCGGGGGGGTGAGCGATGAAGCTTTCTTT. This sequence encodes CSAGGVSDEAFF.

The chain employs TRBV4-3 and TRBJ2-3; 9 nucleotides match TRBD2. With 0 bases clipped from V and 6 bases from J, the junction kept 10 bases outside the gene matches. Germline CDR1 LGHNA, CDR2 YSLEER. This CDR3 is built from 17 residues. CDR3 DNA sequence: TGCGCCAGCAGCCAAGATTCTCGCGGGGGGGCGTCGGATACGCAGTATTTT. This codes for CASSQDSRGGASDTQYF.

The rearrangement links TRBV30 to TRBJ1-6; 8 bases are shared with TRBD1. This CDR3 is 14 amino acids long. V lost 2 bases and J lost 8; bases outside the gene matches: 5. The germline V gene encodes CDR1 GTSNPN and CDR2 SVGIG (reference sequence). Here the CDR3 reads CAWSPGTGDSPLHF. The CDR3, as DNA: TGTGCCTGGAGTCCCGGGACAGGCGATTCACCCCTCCACTTT.

V and J are TRBV14 and TRBJ2-7, with TRBD1 identical over 10 bases. The length of the CDR3 is 17 residues. Germline CDR1 SGHDN, CDR2 FVKESK. V trimming: 4 bases; J trimming: 5 bases; junction bases outside the gene matches: 14. CDR3 loop: CASSPPFWDRGLDEQYF. The CDR3 nucleotides read TGTGCCAGCAGCCCCCCCTTTTGGGACAGGGGTTTAGACGAGCAGTACTTC.

This sequence joins TRBV5-1 and TRBJ1-2; 7 bases map to TRBD1. Trimming at V came to 6 bases and at J to 6 bases, leaving 5 bases not matched to a gene. The CDR3 is 12 amino acids. Germline-derived CDR1 and CDR2 are SGHRS and YFSETQ. The CDR3 nucleotides read TGCGCCAGCACGAACAGGGGTGATGGCTACACCTTC. It codes for CASTNRGDGYTF.

The chain couples TRBV6-6 to TRBJ2-1; 9 bases map to TRBD2. The germline CDR1 and CDR2 sequences are MNHNY and SVGAGI (reference sequence). CDR3 length equals 16 residues. The junction had 13 bases not matched to a gene; V was cut back by 7 bases and J by 6 bases. CDR3 bases: TGTGCCAGCATGATCAATTTAGCGGGAGATCTCAATGAGCAGTTCTTC. Protein: CASMINLAGDLNEQFF.